Given below is one T cell receptor (beta chain) in context. Its antigen is undetermined. The source of the sample is a study of a mutant IDH1 vaccine in newly diagnosed glioma. Study outcomes and limitations: Detectable vaccine-induced immune responses arose in roughly 93% of patients.

The CDR3 length is 14 residues. V was shortened by 2 bases and J by 0 bases, with 5 bases between the two germline ends. Per the germline V gene, CDR1 is SGHRS and CDR2 is YFSETQ. TCRdb's copy holds only in-frame clones and misses some; the assay was immunoSEQ multiplex PCR. The data contain about 60,000 clones, around 80% of them singletons. As for time point: week 35, safety follow-up. In the vaccine, a single dose held 300 ug of the mutant IDH1 20-mer peptide, along with topical imiquimod. Patients, over weeks 1, 3, 5, 7, 11, 15, 19 and 23, received a total of eight vaccinations. New astrocytomas of WHO grade 3 or 4 that were IDH1-mutant and ATRX-lost were found in the donors.

The sample in question was PBMCs, obtained from a glioma patient whose treatment included an IDH1 peptide vaccine. This TCR derives from a man between 25 and 39 years old with glioma. The chain links TRBV5-1 to TRBJ2-2; D is undetermined. In nucleotides, the CDR3 is TGCGCCAGCAGCTTATTGGCGAACACCGGGGAGCTGTTTTTT. Translation: CASSLLANTGELFF.